This entry lists 25 T cell receptor beta chains sequenced from one sample in a study of shared clonotypes between healthy human individuals. Only in-frame clones appear in the TCRdb table, and some are missing; sequencing was by immunoSEQ multiplex PCR. Among about 1.5 million clones listed, 95% to 97% were seen once. Material: naive CD4+ T cells sorted from blood. Regarding subset: CD45RA+ positively selected. The receptors here all came from a man aged 25 to 40 in good health.

The V and J genes are TRBV14 and TRBJ1-2; D is unclear. The CDR3 consists of 14 residues. CDR1 and CDR2 (germline): SGHDN, FVKESK. Between the trimmed V and J ends, which lost 4 bases and 5 bases, there was a span of 14 bases. CDR3 loop: CASSPLEIGYGYTF. CDR3 DNA: TGTGCCAGCAGCCCTCTAGAGATTGGATATGGCTACACCTTC. Drawing the rest from reference TRBV14 and TRBJ1-2, the complete variable domain is EAGVTQFPSHSVIEKGQTVTLRCDPISGHDNLYWYRRVMGKEIKFLLHFVKESKQDESGMPNNRFLAERTGGTYSTLKVQPAELEDSGVYFCASSPLEIGYGYTFGSGTRLTVV.

This chain uses TRBV7-9 with TRBJ2-1; tentatively, D is TRBD1 (5 bases). Germline CDR1 SEHNR, CDR2 FQNEAQ (reference sequence). The CDR3 is 17 residues long. V was shortened by 5 bases and J by 0 bases, with 17 bases between the two germline ends. Written as DNA, the CDR3 is TGTGCCAGCAGCCCACCCCCGAGTAGGGGCTCCTACAATGAGCAGTTCTTC. As protein: CASSPPPSRGSYNEQFF.

The chain carries TRBV5-8 and TRBJ2-5; no reliable D call. Germline assignment: CDR1 SGHTS and CDR2 YDEGEE. The CDR3 runs to 15 residues. Trimming shortened V by 0 bases and J by 2 bases, and 11 bases separated the two germline ends. The CDR3: CASSLASAAQETQYF. The DNA of the CDR3 is TGTGCCAGCAGCTTGGCCTCGGCCGCGCAAGAGACCCAGTACTTC.

The chain combines TRBV30 with TRBJ2-1, with D possibly TRBD2 on 5 matching bases. The V end lost 2 bases, the J end lost 3 bases, and 8 bases lay between the germline ends. CDR3 length: 13 residues. Germline V gene data show CDR1 as GTSNPN and CDR2 as SVGIG (reference sequence). The CDR3, as DNA: TGTGCCTGGAGTTGGGAGAACTACAATGAGCAGTTCTTC. This encodes CAWSWENYNEQFF.

The rearrangement joins TRBV7-8 to TRBJ2-7; possible D gene TRBD1, 5 bases. The V end was cut by 0 bases, the J end by 0 bases, with 12 bases between. Germline lookup yields CDR1 SGHVS and CDR2 FQNEAQ. CDR3 length: 16 residues. CDR3 coding DNA: TGTGCCAGCAGCTTAGCCACAGGTTCAACCTCCTACGAGCAGTACTTC. Amino acid sequence: CASSLATGSTSYEQYF.

The chain uses TRBV7-6 and TRBJ2-7; the D gene is possibly TRBD2 (6 bases). The CDR3 is made up of 14 amino acids. Between the trimmed V and J ends, which lost 0 bases and 4 bases, there was a span of 10 bases. Germline CDR1 SGHVS, CDR2 FNYEAQ. The CDR3 DNA follows: TGTGCCAGCAGCTTAGCGGGAGGAAGGTACGAGCAGTACTTC. It specifies CASSLAGGRYEQYF.

The chain combines TRBV5-4 with TRBJ2-1; 10 bases match TRBD2. The CDR3 sequence is 15 residues long. Germline CDR1 reads SGHNT; CDR2 reads YYREEE (reference sequence). The V and J ends lost 4 bases and 8 bases, in that order; junction bases with no gene match: 9. The DNA of the CDR3 is TGTGCCAGCAGCATATCTAGCGGGAGCTTGGATGAGCAGTTCTTC. Protein product: CASSISSGSLDEQFF.

This sequence joins TRBV28 and TRBJ1-2; D is unresolved. The CDR3 extends over 11 amino acids. Germline CDR1 MDHEN, CDR2 SYDVKM. The V and J ends lost 7 bases and 8 bases respectively, with 11 bases between them. In DNA, the CDR3 is TGTGCCAGCACGGCCTTTCAAGGCTACACCTTC. Translated, it gives CASTAFQGYTF.

V and J are TRBV4-3 and TRBJ1-3, with TRBD1 as a possible D gene (5 bases). The CDR3 loop spans 16 amino acids. Per the germline V gene, CDR1 is LGHNA and CDR2 is YSLEER. Trimming took 4 bases from V and 1 from J, leaving 14 bases between them. CDR3 sequence (DNA): TGCGCCAGCAGCCCCGGTAGGGGTAGGTCTGGAAACACCATATATTTT. The encoded protein is CASSPGRGRSGNTIYF.

The gene calls are TRBV19 and TRBJ2-2; a possible D gene is TRBD1 (5 bases). Germline values: CDR1 LNHDA, CDR2 SQIVND (reference sequence). Between the trimmed V and J ends, which lost 5 bases and 4 bases, there was a span of 11 bases. The CDR3 totals 14 residues. The CDR3 DNA reads as TGTGCCAGTAGTGCCAGGGTTCCCACCGGGGAGCTGTTTTTT. Its translation is CASSARVPTGELFF.

The rearrangement uses TRBV19 and TRBJ1-4; possibly TRBD1 for D (5 bases). Germline V gives CDR1 LNHDA, CDR2 SQIVND (reference sequence). The germline V and J ends were trimmed by 5 bases and 6 bases, with 13 bases remaining between them. The length of the CDR3 is 14 residues. CDR3 in amino acids: CASSYRDPYEKLFF. The CDR3 bases are TGTGCCAGTAGTTACCGGGACCCGTATGAAAAACTGTTTTTT.

The chain combines TRBV28 with TRBJ1-1, with D tentatively TRBD1 (5 bases). Per the germline V gene, CDR1 is MDHEN and CDR2 is SYDVKM. CDR3 length: 15 residues. Trimming stripped 6 bases from V and 0 bases from J, with 14 bases between. CDR3 amino acids: CASRPQGSLNTEAFF. In DNA form, the CDR3 reads TGTGCCAGCAGACCCCAGGGCTCTTTGAACACTGAAGCTTTCTTT.

V gene TRBV7-2 combines with J gene TRBJ2-1, with D possibly matching TRBD2 (5 bases). This CDR3 spans 14 amino acids. Germline V CDR1 and CDR2: SGHTA, FQGNSA. Trimming took 1 base from V and 6 from J, leaving 10 bases between them. CDR3 sequence reads: CASSLGRALNEQFF. The DNA of the CDR3 is TGTGCCAGCAGCTTAGGGCGGGCCCTCAATGAGCAGTTCTTC.

This rearrangement joins TRBV9 to TRBJ2-2, with TRBD1 as a possible D gene (7 bases). This CDR3 is 17 amino acids long. Germline V gene sequence: CDR1 SGDLS, CDR2 YYNGEE. Trimming took off 4 bases at V and 4 bases at J, with 20 bases between the two ends. CDR3 DNA sequence: TGTGCCAGCAGCCCGGAGGGGAGACAGGGTGGCACCGGGGAGCTGTTTTTT. Its protein is CASSPEGRQGGTGELFF.

CDR3 residues: CASSPRPGTKETQYF. The CDR3 nucleotides read TGTGCCAGCAGTCCCCGGCCCGGGACAAAAGAGACCCAGTACTTC. V usage is TRBV27 and J usage is TRBJ2-5; D perhaps matches TRBD1 (6 bases). This CDR3 contains 15 residues. Germline assignment: CDR1 MNHEY and CDR2 SMNVEV (reference sequence). V dropped 5 bases and J dropped 3 bases, with 16 bases sitting between them.

The chain employs TRBV5-4 and TRBJ2-7; possible D gene TRBD1, 5 bases. The CDR3 is 18 amino acids. Germline CDR1 is SGHNT and CDR2 is YYREEE (reference sequence). The V gene lost 2 bases and the J gene lost 2 bases, with 23 bases spanning the gap. The CDR3 DNA reads TGTGCCAGCAGCTTAGGGTTAGGGTCAGGGATTAACACCTACGAGCAGTACTTC. This translates into CASSLGLGSGINTYEQYF.

The V gene is TRBV11-1, the J gene TRBJ2-7, with TRBD2 matching 9 bases. V lost 2 bases to trimming and J lost 3 bases; unmatched junction nucleotides: 5. The germline V gene encodes CDR1 SGHAT and CDR2 FQDESV (reference sequence). The CDR3 is 15 amino acids. The CDR3 is CASSLMAGGGYEQYF. For the CDR3, the DNA is TGTGCCAGCAGCTTAATGGCGGGAGGGGGCTACGAGCAGTACTTC.

J is TRBJ2-1 and V is TRBV7-9; TRBD2 matches 8 bases. J was trimmed by 6 bases and V by 7 bases; bases with no gene match: 5. This CDR3 comprises 13 residues. Germline CDR1 and CDR2: SEHNR and FQNEAQ (reference sequence). CDR3: CASTREGRNEQFF. DNA of the CDR3: TGTGCCAGCACCCGGGAGGGACGCAATGAGCAGTTCTTC.

The J gene is TRBJ1-2, the V gene TRBV28; D might be TRBD1 (6 bases). Germline V gives CDR1 MDHEN, CDR2 SYDVKM. Trimming stripped 11 bases from V and 2 bases from J, with 15 bases between. This CDR3 spans 13 amino acids. The CDR3 DNA is TGTGCCGCCCAAACCGGGGGCAACTATGGCTACACCTTC. Translated: CAAQTGGNYGYTF.

The chain is built from TRBV9 and TRBJ2-3; D is unclear. Germline V lookup: CDR1 SGDLS, CDR2 YYNGEE. The CDR3 sequence is 14 residues long. The germline V and J ends were trimmed by 4 bases and 1 base, with 10 bases remaining between them. The CDR3 sequence is CASSSLVGTDTQYF. CDR3 nucleotides: TGTGCCAGCAGCTCCTTGGTGGGCACAGATACGCAGTATTTT.

As concerns this clone: Other DNA sequences in the same sample also yield this CDR3. V usage is TRBV28 and J usage is TRBJ1-2, with D perhaps TRBD1 (5 bases). V was shortened by 3 bases and J by 4 bases, with 9 bases between the two germline ends. The CDR3 is 13 amino acids. Germline-derived CDR1 and CDR2 are MDHEN and SYDVKM. This CDR3 is CASSFQGSYGYTF. The CDR3 DNA follows: TGTGCCAGCAGTTTTCAGGGTAGCTATGGCTACACCTTC.

This chain joins TRBV9 and TRBJ2-5; TRBD1 matches 8 bases. Germline CDR1 reads SGDLS; CDR2 reads YYNGEE. J gave up 5 bases and V 5 bases, and 5 bases lay outside the gene matches. The CDR3 totals 13 residues. The CDR3 loop is CASSLQGEETQYF. In nucleotides, the CDR3 is TGTGCCAGCAGTTTACAGGGGGAGGAGACCCAGTACTTC.

The gene calls are TRBV9 and TRBJ2-2; 7 bases line up with TRBD2. Germline V gene sequence: CDR1 SGDLS, CDR2 YYNGEE. V was clipped by 3 bases and J by 3 bases; unmatched bases: 8. The CDR3 contains 16 residues. This CDR3 is CASSDRGEGYTGELFF. The DNA for the CDR3 is TGTGCCAGCAGCGACCGGGGGGAGGGCTACACCGGGGAGCTGTTTTTT.

The chain carries TRBV6-5 and TRBJ1-2; tentative D call: TRBD1 (6 bases). Trimming took off 4 bases at V and 7 bases at J, with 10 bases between the two ends. The CDR3 consists of 12 residues. Per germline, CDR1 MNHEY and CDR2 SVGAGI. CDR3 DNA: TGTGCCAGCAGTTCAGGGGTCGGTGGCTACACCTTC. The encoded protein is CASSSGVGGYTF.

The chain uses TRBV18 and TRBJ1-4, with D tentatively TRBD1 (5 bases). This CDR3 region has 15 residues. V shed 1 base and J shed 3 bases, with 9 bases lying between them. CDR1 and CDR2 (germline): KGHSH, LQKENI. The CDR3: CASSPQGLSNEKLFF. DNA for the CDR3: TGTGCCAGCTCACCACAGGGGTTGTCTAATGAAAAACTGTTTTTT.